The rows below give T cell receptor beta chains drawn from one sample of a study of Ad26.COV2.S vaccination and SARS-CoV-2 variants. Clones were sequenced by immunoSEQ multiplex PCR, and TCRdb holds only the in-frame ones, with some missing. The repertoire includes 300,000 to 350,000 clones, roughly 90% of them detected once, and 9.5% to 12% sits in the top ten. Sequencing used peripheral blood, obtained in a trial of Ad26.COV2.S vaccine versus placebo. These receptors all come from a person aged 18-65 years who received the Ad26.COV2.S COVID-19 vaccine or a placebo. Each CDR3 is given with its conserved first and last residue. Each record gives: CDR3 DNA, CDR3 protein, J gene, clone size, V gene, D gene, CDR3 length. The D gene is left open where the match is weak. Not every row has a clone size; where given, it reads once, few, many or a size class.

DNA: TGTGCCAGCAGCCGGACCTCGTACGATACGCAGTATTTT
CDR3: CASSRTSYDTQYF
J: TRBJ2-3
size: -
V: TRBV11-2
D: -
length: 13

DNA: TGTGCCACCATCGGTCTCGGCGGGGAGCTGTTTTTT
CDR3: CATIGLGGELFF
J: TRBJ2-2
size: -
V: TRBV24-1
D: -
length: 12

DNA: TGTGCCAGCAGCCGACAGGCCCCCTACGAGCAGTACTTC
CDR3: CASSRQAPYEQYF
J: TRBJ2-7
size: -
V: TRBV7-9
D: -
length: 13

DNA: TGTGCCAGCAGCTCCGGACTAGCGGGGTACAATGAGCAGTTCTTC
CDR3: CASSSGLAGYNEQFF
J: TRBJ2-1
size: -
V: TRBV5-4
D: TRBD2
length: 15

DNA: TGTGCCAGCAGCTATACAGGGGGCGGCTACGAGCAGTACTTC
CDR3: CASSYTGGGYEQYF
J: TRBJ2-7
size: -
V: TRBV7-2
D: TRBD1
length: 14

DNA: TGCGCCAGCAGCTTGGATCGGGCCTTTAACACTGAAGCTTTCTTT
CDR3: CASSLDRAFNTEAFF
J: TRBJ1-1
size: -
V: TRBV5-1
D: -
length: 15

DNA: TGTGCCAGCAGCTTACCCCGACAGGGGGCTTTCAATCAGCCCCAGCATTTT
CDR3: CASSLPRQGAFNQPQHF
J: TRBJ1-5
size: few
V: TRBV7-8
D: TRBD1
length: 17

DNA: TGTGCCAGCAGTTACGACGAGGGGGCAGATACGCAGTATTTT
CDR3: CASSYDEGADTQYF
J: TRBJ2-3
size: many
V: TRBV6-5
D: -
length: 14

DNA: TGTGCCAGCAGTTCTCCGGGACCTAGGACTGAAGCTTTCTTT
CDR3: CASSSPGPRTEAFF
J: TRBJ1-1
size: -
V: TRBV28
D: -
length: 14

DNA: TGTGCCAGCAGCTCAAGGCGGGGGGGCTCGGAGACCCAGTACTTC
CDR3: CASSSRRGGSETQYF
J: TRBJ2-5
size: -
V: TRBV7-2
D: TRBD2
length: 15

DNA: TGTGCCAGCAGCTCACAGAGAAACACTGAAGCTTTCTTT
CDR3: CASSSQRNTEAFF
J: TRBJ1-1
size: few
V: TRBV7-9
D: -
length: 13

DNA: TGCGCCAGCAGCTGGGACAGAAACACCGGGGAGCTGTTTTTT
CDR3: CASSWDRNTGELFF
J: TRBJ2-2
size: -
V: TRBV4-3
D: TRBD1
length: 14

DNA: TGTGCCAGCTCAGCAGCGATCGGACAGGTGAACACTGAAGCTTTCTTT
CDR3: CASSAAIGQVNTEAFF
J: TRBJ1-1
size: -
V: TRBV18
D: TRBD1
length: 16

DNA: TGTGCCAGCAGTACAGGGTTTTCACCCCTCCACTTT
CDR3: CASSTGFSPLHF
J: TRBJ1-6
size: -
V: TRBV25-1
D: -
length: 12

DNA: TGTGCCAGCAGTTTGGGGGACAGGGGTTACGAGCAGTACTTC
CDR3: CASSLGDRGYEQYF
J: TRBJ2-7
size: -
V: TRBV28
D: TRBD1
length: 14

DNA: TGTGCCAGCAGTATTGGACAGGGCGACGGGGAGCTGTTTTTT
CDR3: CASSIGQGDGELFF
J: TRBJ2-2
size: -
V: TRBV6-5
D: TRBD1
length: 14

DNA: TGTGCCAGCAGCTTAGCGGGCGGGTCTGGGGCCAACGTCCTGACTTTC
CDR3: CASSLAGGSGANVLTF
J: TRBJ2-6
size: -
V: TRBV7-8
D: -
length: 16

DNA: TGCGCCAGCAGCGAGGACAGGGGCCAGCCCCAGCATTTT
CDR3: CASSEDRGQPQHF
J: TRBJ1-5
size: -
V: TRBV4-1
D: TRBD1
length: 13

DNA: TGTGCCACCCGTGACAGGGGGGAAGAGACCCAGTACTTC
CDR3: CATRDRGEETQYF
J: TRBJ2-5
size: once
V: TRBV28
D: TRBD1
length: 13

DNA: TGCGCCAGCAGCCAAGTCCGACTTGGAGGTCGAGAGACCCAGTACTTC
CDR3: CASSQVRLGGRETQYF
J: TRBJ2-5
size: few
V: TRBV4-3
D: -
length: 16

DNA: TGTGCCAGCAGCGCGCAGGGACGGCGCTACAATGAGCAGTTCTTC
CDR3: CASSAQGRRYNEQFF
J: TRBJ2-1
size: -
V: TRBV2
D: -
length: 15

DNA: TGCGCCAGCAGCACGGGACAGAACACTGAAGCTTTCTTT
CDR3: CASSTGQNTEAFF
J: TRBJ1-1
size: -
V: TRBV5-1
D: -
length: 13

DNA: TGTGCCAGCAGCTTGGGTAGGGACTACACCGGGGAGCTGTTTTTT
CDR3: CASSLGRDYTGELFF
J: TRBJ2-2
size: once
V: TRBV5-5
D: -
length: 15

DNA: TGTGCCAGCAGTCTTCGTTTCACAGGAAGGGCTGAGCAGTTCTTC
CDR3: CASSLRFTGRAEQFF
J: TRBJ2-1
size: -
V: TRBV27
D: -
length: 15

DNA: TGTGCCAGCAGTGTTACAGGGACCCACCGACCTACTACCTTC
CDR3: CASSVTGTHRPTTF
J: TRBJ1-2
size: many
V: TRBV25-1
D: -
length: 14

DNA: TGCGCCAGCAGTAAAGGCACTAGCACAGATACGCAGTATTTT
CDR3: CASSKGTSTDTQYF
J: TRBJ2-3
size: -
V: TRBV5-1
D: -
length: 14

DNA: TGTGCCACCAGTGCTTTCTCCTCGGGCCGGGACACTGAAGCTTTCTTT
CDR3: CATSAFSSGRDTEAFF
J: TRBJ1-1
size: -
V: TRBV24-1
D: -
length: 16

DNA: TGCGCCAGCAGCTTAGGGACCAACAATGAGCAGTTCTTC
CDR3: CASSLGTNNEQFF
J: TRBJ2-1
size: -
V: TRBV5-1
D: -
length: 13

DNA: TGTGCCAGCAGTCGGGACCCCAATTCACCCCTCCACTTT
CDR3: CASSRDPNSPLHF
J: TRBJ1-6
size: -
V: TRBV12-3/TRBV12-4
D: -
length: 13

DNA: TGTGCCAGCAGCCCGTACCCACAGAAGCACACTGAAGCTTTCTTT
CDR3: CASSPYPQKHTEAFF
J: TRBJ1-1
size: -
V: TRBV27
D: -
length: 15

DNA: TGTGCCAGCAGTTCGGACTTAGAAAGTCAGCCCCAGCATTTT
CDR3: CASSSDLESQPQHF
J: TRBJ1-5
size: -
V: TRBV28
D: -
length: 14

DNA: TGTGCCAGCAGCGCGCCGGGGGCCCGGGGAGATACGCAGTATTTT
CDR3: CASSAPGARGDTQYF
J: TRBJ2-3
size: -
V: TRBV7-2
D: -
length: 15

DNA: TGTGCCAGCAGCTTATCTTGGAGGGGGCTCGGGCAAGAGACCCAGTACTTC
CDR3: CASSLSWRGLGQETQYF
J: TRBJ2-5
size: -
V: TRBV7-6
D: -
length: 17

DNA: TGTGCCAGTAGTAATGAACAGTCCTACGAGCAGTACTTC
CDR3: CASSNEQSYEQYF
J: TRBJ2-7
size: -
V: TRBV19
D: -
length: 13

DNA: TGTGCCAGCAGCCCACATAGGGGGGCTGGGGCCAACGTCCTGACTTTC
CDR3: CASSPHRGAGANVLTF
J: TRBJ2-6
size: -
V: TRBV28
D: -
length: 16

DNA: TGTGCCAGCTCACATACAGCTTACTACAATGAGCAGTTCTTC
CDR3: CASSHTAYYNEQFF
J: TRBJ2-1
size: -
V: TRBV18
D: -
length: 14

DNA: TGCAGTGCTAGTGGGCAGGCCGGGGTCAATGAGCAGTTCTTC
CDR3: CSASGQAGVNEQFF
J: TRBJ2-1
size: -
V: TRBV20-1
D: -
length: 14

DNA: TGTGCCAGCAGCTTAGCCGGGTTTGTGGCCCAGCATTTT
CDR3: CASSLAGFVAQHF
J: TRBJ1-5
size: once
V: TRBV7-2
D: -
length: 13

DNA: TGCGCCAGCAGCAGACAGCAGAACACTGAAGCTTTCTTT
CDR3: CASSRQQNTEAFF
J: TRBJ1-1
size: once
V: TRBV5-1
D: -
length: 13

DNA: TGCGCCAGCAGCTTGGAGGTGCAGGGTTCACCCCTCCACTTT
CDR3: CASSLEVQGSPLHF
J: TRBJ1-6
size: -
V: TRBV5-1
D: -
length: 14

DNA: TGTGCCAGCAGGCCGACAGGGGGCTGGAATCAGCCCCAGCATTTT
CDR3: CASRPTGGWNQPQHF
J: TRBJ1-5
size: -
V: TRBV28
D: TRBD1
length: 15

DNA: TGCGCCAGCAGCCCCGGGGCCGGACCCTACGAGCAGTACTTC
CDR3: CASSPGAGPYEQYF
J: TRBJ2-7
size: -
V: TRBV5-1
D: -
length: 14

DNA: TGTGCCATCAGTGAGGGGCCCCTAAGCACAGATACGCAGTATTTT
CDR3: CAISEGPLSTDTQYF
J: TRBJ2-3
size: -
V: TRBV10-3
D: -
length: 15

DNA: TGTGCCAGCAGTGAAAGACAGGAAGTCGGGGAGCTGTTTTTT
CDR3: CASSERQEVGELFF
J: TRBJ2-2
size: few
V: TRBV25-1
D: -
length: 14

DNA: TGCGCCAGCAGCTTGGTCGGTCGAACGACTGAAGCTTTCTTT
CDR3: CASSLVGRTTEAFF
J: TRBJ1-1
size: -
V: TRBV5-1
D: -
length: 14

DNA: TGTGCCAGCAGCTTAGGGACTAGCGGACACAATGAGCAGTTCTTC
CDR3: CASSLGTSGHNEQFF
J: TRBJ2-1
size: -
V: TRBV7-9
D: TRBD2
length: 15

DNA: TGTGCCTGGAGTGTGGTGGGCCGGCAGCCCCAGCATTTT
CDR3: CAWSVVGRQPQHF
J: TRBJ1-5
size: -
V: TRBV30
D: -
length: 13

DNA: TGTGCCTGGAGTGTAGGGGGCACGTATAATCAGCCCCAGCATTTT
CDR3: CAWSVGGTYNQPQHF
J: TRBJ1-5
size: few
V: TRBV30
D: TRBD1
length: 15

DNA: TGTGCCAGCAGTCCGCGGACTAGCGGGGGCACAGATACGCAGTATTTT
CDR3: CASSPRTSGGTDTQYF
J: TRBJ2-3
size: -
V: TRBV27
D: TRBD2
length: 16

DNA: TGTGCCAGCACCCGGACAGGGCTGAACACTGAAGCTTTCTTT
CDR3: CASTRTGLNTEAFF
J: TRBJ1-1
size: -
V: TRBV2
D: TRBD1
length: 14